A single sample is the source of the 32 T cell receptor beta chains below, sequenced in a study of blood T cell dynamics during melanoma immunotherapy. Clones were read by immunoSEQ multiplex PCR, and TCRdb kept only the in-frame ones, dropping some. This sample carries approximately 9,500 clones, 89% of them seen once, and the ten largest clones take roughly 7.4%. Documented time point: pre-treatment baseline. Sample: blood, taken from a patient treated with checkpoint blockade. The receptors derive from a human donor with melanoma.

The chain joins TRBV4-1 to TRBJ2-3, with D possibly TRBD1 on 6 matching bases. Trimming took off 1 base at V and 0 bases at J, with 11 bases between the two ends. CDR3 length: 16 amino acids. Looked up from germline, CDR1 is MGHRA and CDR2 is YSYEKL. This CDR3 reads CASSQGRDTSTDTQYF. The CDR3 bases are TGCGCCAGCAGCCAAGGAAGGGACACCAGCACAGATACGCAGTATTTT.

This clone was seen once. CDR3 in amino acids: CASSEAPGGAGQETQYF. In nucleotides, the CDR3 is TGTGCCAGCAGTGAAGCCCCGGGTGGAGCGGGACAAGAGACCCAGTACTTC. The rearrangement links TRBV2 to TRBJ2-5, with 7 positions matching TRBD2. J gave up 2 bases and V 0 bases, and 9 bases lay outside the gene matches. Germline CDR1 SNHLY, CDR2 FYNNEI. The CDR3 runs 17 residues.

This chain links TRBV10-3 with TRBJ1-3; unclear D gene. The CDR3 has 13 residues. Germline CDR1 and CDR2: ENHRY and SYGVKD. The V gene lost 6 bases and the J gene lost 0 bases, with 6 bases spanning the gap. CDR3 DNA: TGTGCCATCAGGGGAAGCTCTGGAAACACCATATATTTT. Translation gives CAIRGSSGNTIYF.

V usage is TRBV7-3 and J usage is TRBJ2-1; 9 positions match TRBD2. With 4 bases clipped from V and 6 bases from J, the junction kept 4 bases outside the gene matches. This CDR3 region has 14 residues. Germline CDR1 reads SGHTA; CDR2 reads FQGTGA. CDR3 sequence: CASSYASGINEQFF. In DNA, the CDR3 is TGTGCCAGCAGCTATGCTAGCGGGATCAATGAGCAGTTCTTC.

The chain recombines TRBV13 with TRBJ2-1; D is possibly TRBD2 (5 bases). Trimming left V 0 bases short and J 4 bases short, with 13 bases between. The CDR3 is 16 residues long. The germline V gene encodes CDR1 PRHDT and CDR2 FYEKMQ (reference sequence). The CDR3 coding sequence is TGTGCCAGCAGCTTAGGCCGAAGCGGAGCTTACAATGAGCAGTTCTTC. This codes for CASSLGRSGAYNEQFF. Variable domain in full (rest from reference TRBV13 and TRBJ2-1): AAGVIQSPRHLIKEKRETATLKCYPIPRHDTVYWYQQGPGQDPQFLISFYEKMQSDKGSIPDRFSAQQFSDYHSELNMSSLELGDSALYFCASSLGRSGAYNEQFFGPGTRLTVL.

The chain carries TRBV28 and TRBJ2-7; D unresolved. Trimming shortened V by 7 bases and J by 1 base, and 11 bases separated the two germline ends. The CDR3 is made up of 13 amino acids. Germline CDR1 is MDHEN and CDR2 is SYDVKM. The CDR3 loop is CASISDLSYEQYF. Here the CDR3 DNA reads TGTGCCAGCATCTCCGACTTATCCTACGAGCAGTACTTC.

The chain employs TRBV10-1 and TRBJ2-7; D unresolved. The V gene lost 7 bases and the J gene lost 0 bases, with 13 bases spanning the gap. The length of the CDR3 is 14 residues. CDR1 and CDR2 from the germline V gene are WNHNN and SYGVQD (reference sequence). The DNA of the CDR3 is TGCGCCAGCATTGGTGAATGGTACTCCTACGAGCAGTACTTC. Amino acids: CASIGEWYSYEQYF.

In DNA form, the CDR3 reads TGTGCCAGCAGCCCCCGGTCTGAGAGGGACACCTTC. This sequence encodes CASSPRSERDTF. This chain connects TRBV2 to TRBJ1-2; D gene unclear. There are 12 residues in the CDR3. Per the germline V gene, CDR1 is SNHLY and CDR2 is FYNNEI. The germline V and J ends were trimmed by 6 bases and 12 bases, with 17 bases remaining between them. The whole variable domain, remainder taken from reference TRBV2 and TRBJ1-2, is EPEVTQTPSHQVTQMGQEVILRCVPISNHLYFYWYRQILGQKVEFLVSFYNNEISEKSEIFDDQFSVERPDGSNFTLKIRSTKLEDSAMYFCASSPRSERDTFGSGTRLTVV.

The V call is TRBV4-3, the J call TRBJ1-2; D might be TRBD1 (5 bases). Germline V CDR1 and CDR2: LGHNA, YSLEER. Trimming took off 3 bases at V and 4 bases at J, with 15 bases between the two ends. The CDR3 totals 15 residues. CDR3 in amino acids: CASSHDWGGSYGYTF. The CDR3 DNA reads TGCGCCAGCAGCCACGACTGGGGGGGGAGCTATGGCTACACCTTC.

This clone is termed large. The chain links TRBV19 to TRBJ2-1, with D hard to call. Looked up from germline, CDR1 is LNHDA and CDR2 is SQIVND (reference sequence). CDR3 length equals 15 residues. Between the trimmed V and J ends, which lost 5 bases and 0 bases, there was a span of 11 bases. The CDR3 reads CASSPASSSYNEQFF. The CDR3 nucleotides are TGTGCCAGTAGTCCGGCCTCAAGCTCCTACAATGAGCAGTTCTTC.

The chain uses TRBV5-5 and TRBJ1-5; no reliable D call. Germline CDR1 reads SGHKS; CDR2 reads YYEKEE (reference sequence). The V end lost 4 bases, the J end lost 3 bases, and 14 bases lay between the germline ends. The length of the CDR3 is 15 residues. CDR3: CASSPAPTNNQPQHF. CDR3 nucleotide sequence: TGTGCCAGCAGCCCCGCGCCGACAAACAATCAGCCCCAGCATTTT.

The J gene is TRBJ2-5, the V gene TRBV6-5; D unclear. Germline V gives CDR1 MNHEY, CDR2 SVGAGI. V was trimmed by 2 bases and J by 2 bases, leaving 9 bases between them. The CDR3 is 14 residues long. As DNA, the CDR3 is TGTGCCAGCAGTTACGGGCAGCCGCAAGAGACCCAGTACTTC. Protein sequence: CASSYGQPQETQYF.

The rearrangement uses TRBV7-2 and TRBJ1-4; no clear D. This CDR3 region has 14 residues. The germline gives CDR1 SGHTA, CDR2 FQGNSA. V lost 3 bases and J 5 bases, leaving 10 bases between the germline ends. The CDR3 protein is CASSFGGGNEKLFF. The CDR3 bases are TGTGCCAGCAGCTTTGGCGGAGGGAATGAAAAACTGTTTTTT.

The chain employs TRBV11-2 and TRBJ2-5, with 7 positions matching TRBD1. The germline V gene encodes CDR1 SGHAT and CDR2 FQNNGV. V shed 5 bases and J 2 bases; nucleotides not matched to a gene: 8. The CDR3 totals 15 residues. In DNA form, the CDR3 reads TGTGCCAGCAGCACCCTCGGACAGGAGCAAGAGACCCAGTACTTC. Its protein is CASSTLGQEQETQYF. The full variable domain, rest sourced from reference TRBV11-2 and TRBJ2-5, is EAGVAQSPRYKIIEKRQSVAFWCNPISGHATLYWYQQILGQGPKLLIQFQNNGVVDDSQLPKDRFSAERLKGVDSTLKIQPAKLEDSAVYLCASSTLGQEQETQYFGPGTRLLVL.

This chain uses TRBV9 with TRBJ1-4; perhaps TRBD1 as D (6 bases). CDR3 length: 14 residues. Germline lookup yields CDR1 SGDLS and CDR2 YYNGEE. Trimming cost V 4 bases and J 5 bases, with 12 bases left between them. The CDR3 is CASSPRGGNEKLFF. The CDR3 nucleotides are TGTGCCAGCAGCCCAAGGGGGGGGAATGAAAAACTGTTTTTT.

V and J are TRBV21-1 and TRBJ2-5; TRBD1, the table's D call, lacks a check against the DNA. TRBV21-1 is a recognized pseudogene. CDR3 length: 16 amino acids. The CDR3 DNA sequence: TGTGCCAGCAGCAAAGTACGGGACAGGGATAAAGAGACCCAGTACTTC. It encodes CASSKVRDRDKETQYF.

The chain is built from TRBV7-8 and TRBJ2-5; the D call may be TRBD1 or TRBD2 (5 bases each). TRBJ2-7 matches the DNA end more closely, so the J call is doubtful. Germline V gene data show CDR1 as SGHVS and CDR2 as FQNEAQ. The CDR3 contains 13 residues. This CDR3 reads CASRPLGVYEQYF. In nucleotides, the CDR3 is TGTGCCAGCCGACCCCTGGGGGTTTACGAGCAGTACTTC.

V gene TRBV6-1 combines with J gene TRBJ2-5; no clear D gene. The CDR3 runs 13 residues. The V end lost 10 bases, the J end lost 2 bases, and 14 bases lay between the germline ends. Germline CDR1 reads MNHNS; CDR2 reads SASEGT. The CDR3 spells CATRGASQETQYF. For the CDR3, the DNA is TGTGCCACCAGAGGAGCCTCTCAAGAGACCCAGTACTTC.

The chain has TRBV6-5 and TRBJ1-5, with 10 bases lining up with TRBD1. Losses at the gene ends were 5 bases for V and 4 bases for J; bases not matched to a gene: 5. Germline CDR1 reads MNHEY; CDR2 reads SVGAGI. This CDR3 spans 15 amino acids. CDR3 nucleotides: TGTGCCAGCAGTCGGACAGGGGGAGGGAATCAGCCCCAGCATTTT. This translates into CASSRTGGGNQPQHF.

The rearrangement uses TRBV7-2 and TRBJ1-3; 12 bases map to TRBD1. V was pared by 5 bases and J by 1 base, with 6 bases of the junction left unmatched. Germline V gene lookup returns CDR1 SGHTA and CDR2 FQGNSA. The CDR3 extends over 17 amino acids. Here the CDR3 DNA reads TGTGCCAGCAGCACGGGACAGGGGGCAAGATCTGGAAACACCATATATTTT. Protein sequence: CASSTGQGARSGNTIYF.

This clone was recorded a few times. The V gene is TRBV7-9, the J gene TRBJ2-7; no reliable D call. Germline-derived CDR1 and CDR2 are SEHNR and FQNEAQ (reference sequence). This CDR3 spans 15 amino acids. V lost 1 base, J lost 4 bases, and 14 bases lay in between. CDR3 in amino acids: CASSLDAALGYEQYF. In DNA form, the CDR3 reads TGTGCCAGCAGCTTAGACGCCGCCCTAGGTTACGAGCAGTACTTC.

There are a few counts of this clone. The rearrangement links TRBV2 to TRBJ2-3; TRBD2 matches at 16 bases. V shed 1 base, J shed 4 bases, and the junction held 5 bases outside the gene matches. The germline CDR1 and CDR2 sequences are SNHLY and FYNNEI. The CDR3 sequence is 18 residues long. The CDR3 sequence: CASSEEGTSGREADTQYF. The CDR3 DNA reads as TGTGCCAGCAGTGAAGAGGGGACTAGCGGGAGGGAGGCAGATACGCAGTATTTT.

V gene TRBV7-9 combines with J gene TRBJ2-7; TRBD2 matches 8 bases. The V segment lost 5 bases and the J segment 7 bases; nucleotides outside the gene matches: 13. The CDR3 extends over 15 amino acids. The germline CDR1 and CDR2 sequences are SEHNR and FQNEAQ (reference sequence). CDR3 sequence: CASSRQAGAPWEQYF. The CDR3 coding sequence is TGTGCCAGCAGCCGCCAAGCGGGAGCCCCCTGGGAGCAGTACTTC. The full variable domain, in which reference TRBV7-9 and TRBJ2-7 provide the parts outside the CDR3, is DTGVSQNPRHKITKRGQNVTFRCDPISEHNRLYWYRQTLGQGPEFLTYFQNEAQLEKSRLLSDRFSAERPKGSFSTLEIQRTEQGDSAMYLCASSRQAGAPWEQYFGPGTRLTVT.

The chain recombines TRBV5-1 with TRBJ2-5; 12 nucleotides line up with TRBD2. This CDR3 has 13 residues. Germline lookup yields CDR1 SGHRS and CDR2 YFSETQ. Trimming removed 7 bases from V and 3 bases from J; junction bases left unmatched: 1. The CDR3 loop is CASRLAGEETQYF. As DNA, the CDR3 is TGCGCCAGCCGACTAGCGGGAGAAGAGACCCAGTACTTC.

The DNA of the CDR3 is TGTGCCAGCAGCTCCCAGGGACGGCAGCGGGAGTTTAAGTTCTTC. Amino acid sequence: CASSSQGRQREFKFF. J is TRBJ2-1 and V is TRBV11-2, with 8 bases lining up with TRBD2. This CDR3 is built from 15 residues. The V gene's germline CDR1 is SGHAT and CDR2 FQNNGV. After removal of 4 bases from V and 14 bases from J, the junction contained 16 bases not matched to a gene.

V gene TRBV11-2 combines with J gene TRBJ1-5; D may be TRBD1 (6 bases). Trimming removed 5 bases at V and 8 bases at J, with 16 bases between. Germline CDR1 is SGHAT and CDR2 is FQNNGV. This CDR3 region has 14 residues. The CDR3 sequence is CASSRGQLQEPQHF. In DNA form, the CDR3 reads TGTGCCAGCAGCCGTGGACAGTTGCAAGAGCCCCAGCATTTT.

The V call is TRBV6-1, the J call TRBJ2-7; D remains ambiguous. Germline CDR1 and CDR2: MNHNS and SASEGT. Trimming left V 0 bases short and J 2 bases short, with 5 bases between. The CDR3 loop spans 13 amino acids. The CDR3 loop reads CASSEATAYEQYF. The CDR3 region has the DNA TGTGCCAGCAGTGAAGCTACTGCCTACGAGCAGTACTTC.

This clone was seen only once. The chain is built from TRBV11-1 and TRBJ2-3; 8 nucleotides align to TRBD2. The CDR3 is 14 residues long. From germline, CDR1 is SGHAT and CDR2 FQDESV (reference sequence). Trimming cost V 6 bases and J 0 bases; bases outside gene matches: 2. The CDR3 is CASSSSGSTDTQYF. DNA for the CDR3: TGTGCCAGCAGTTCTAGCGGGAGCACAGATACGCAGTATTTT.

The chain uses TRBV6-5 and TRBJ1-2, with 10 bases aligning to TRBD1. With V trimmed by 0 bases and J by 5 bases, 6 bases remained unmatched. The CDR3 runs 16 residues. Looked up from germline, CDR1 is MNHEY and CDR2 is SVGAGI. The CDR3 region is CASSYSRTGGGYGYTF. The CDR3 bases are TGTGCCAGCAGTTACTCTCGGACAGGGGGAGGTTATGGCTACACCTTC.

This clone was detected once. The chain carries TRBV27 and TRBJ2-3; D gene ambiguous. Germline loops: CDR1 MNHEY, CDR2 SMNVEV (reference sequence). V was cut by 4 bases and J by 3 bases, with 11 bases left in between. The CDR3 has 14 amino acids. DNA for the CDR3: TGTGCCAGCAGTTGGGCCGGCACGACAGATACGCAGTATTTT. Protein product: CASSWAGTTDTQYF.

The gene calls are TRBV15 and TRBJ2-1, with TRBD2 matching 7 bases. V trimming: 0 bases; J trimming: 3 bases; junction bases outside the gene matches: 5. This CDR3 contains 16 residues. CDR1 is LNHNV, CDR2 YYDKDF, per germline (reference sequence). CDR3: CATSRDKSGIYNEQFF. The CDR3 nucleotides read TGTGCCACCAGCAGAGATAAAAGCGGGATCTACAATGAGCAGTTCTTC.

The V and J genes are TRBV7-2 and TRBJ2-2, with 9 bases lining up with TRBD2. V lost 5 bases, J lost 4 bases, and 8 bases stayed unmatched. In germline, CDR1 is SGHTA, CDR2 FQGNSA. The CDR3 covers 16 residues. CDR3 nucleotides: TGTGCCAGCAGCAATCCTAGCGGGACAGTCACCGGGGAGCTGTTTTTT. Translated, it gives CASSNPSGTVTGELFF.